This T cell receptor beta chain was retrieved from a study of blood T cell repertoires in COVID-19. CDR1 LGHDT and CDR2 YNNKEL come from the germline V gene (reference sequence). With 0 bases clipped from V and 6 bases from J, the junction kept 8 bases outside the gene matches. The CDR3 has 16 residues. As handled by the study authors: Scientists estimated how many nucleated cells there were by amplifying reference gene primers. TCRdb's table, derived via immunoSEQ multiplex PCR, lists solely in-frame clones and lacks some. The DNA gave D and trimming, while V, J and clone size come from that table. The sample lists roughly 100,000 clones; roughly 87% were seen once.

This chain connects TRBV3-1 (or the pseudogene TRBV3-2) to TRBJ2-7, with 10 bases fitting TRBD2. The sample comprised peripheral blood. The clonotype was recovered from a human donor in a cohort sampled during active COVID-19. Here the CDR3 reads CASSQDMSGGGAEQYF. The CDR3 nucleotides are TGTGCCAGCAGCCAAGATATGAGCGGGGGGGGCGCCGAGCAGTACTTC.